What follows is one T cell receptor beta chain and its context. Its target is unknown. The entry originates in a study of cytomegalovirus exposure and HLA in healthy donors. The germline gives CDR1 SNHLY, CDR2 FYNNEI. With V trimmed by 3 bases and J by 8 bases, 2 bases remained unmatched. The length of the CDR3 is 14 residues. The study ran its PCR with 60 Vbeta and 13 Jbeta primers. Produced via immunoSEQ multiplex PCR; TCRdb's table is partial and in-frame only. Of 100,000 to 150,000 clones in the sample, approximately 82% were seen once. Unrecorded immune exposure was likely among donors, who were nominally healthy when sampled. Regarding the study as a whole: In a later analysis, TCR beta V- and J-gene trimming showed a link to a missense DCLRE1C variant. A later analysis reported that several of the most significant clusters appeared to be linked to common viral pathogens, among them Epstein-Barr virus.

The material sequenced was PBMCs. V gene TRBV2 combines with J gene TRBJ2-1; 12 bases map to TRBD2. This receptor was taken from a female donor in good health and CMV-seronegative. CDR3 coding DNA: TGTGCCAGCAGTGACCGGACTAGCGGGGATGAGCAGTTCTTC. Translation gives CASSDRTSGDEQFF.